The text below deals with one T cell receptor (beta chain). The antigen it recognizes is unknown. Base qualities are not provided; no much larger clone lies one nucleotide away. This sample stems from a study of blood T cell repertoires in COVID-19 (dated by TCRdb to the early 2020s). For the study in its entirety: Samples covering the acute and convalescent phases of COVID-19 were provided by collaborators in the United States, Italy and Spain. Nearly every sample came with metadata listing a de-identified subject ID, COVID-19 status, age in years and sex. The prospective study material was composed of cDNA or gDNA derived from T cells, B-cell-depleted T cells, or PBMCs. A freely available public database, intended as a resource for researchers studying the immune response to SARS-CoV-2, is where the repertoires were released. Where HLA class I and class II types were available, the types were taken from metadata supplied by the sample provider, not from assay-based typing. The samples were drawn from two sources: the first 160 participants of the ongoing ImmuneRACE study, and 1,000 to 1,500 subjects contributed by 6 global collaborators. Subjects who had been exposed to COVID-19, were actively infected with it, or had recovered from it provided the deeply sampled blood TCRbeta repertoires that made up the dataset. The full study reports these points: Clinical and demographic metadata were provided uncurated, with the amount varying by source and participant.

The immunoSEQ Assay, a bias-controlled multiplex PCR, was used to amplify TCRbeta CDR3 regions from genomic DNA. The published analysis was carried out like this. The number of nucleated cells in each sample was estimated from the amplification of reference gene primers within the assay. To quantify the absolute abundance of each unique TCRbeta CDR3 rearrangement, sequence reads were collapsed and filtered. For each sample, productive Simpson clonality was calculated as the square root of Simpson's diversity index across productive rearrangements. Not all clones reach the TCRdb copy of this immuneACCESS table, which keeps in-frame sequences only. Checked studies attribute under half of the gap to unresolved V genes and leave the rest unexplained. That table furnishes V, J and clone size, whereas the DNA furnished D and trimming. The sample records approximately 89,000 clones, around 80% of which are singletons. The leading ten clones occupy 15% to 20% of the sample.

The collaborating institutions used their own protocols to collect whole blood in K2EDTA tubes. For TCRbeta analysis, collaborators shipped samples as frozen whole blood, isolated PBMCs, or DNA extracted from either of those sample types. The CDR3 contains 16 residues, cysteine and phenylalanine counted. This entry keeps only the CDR3 DNA: 48 bases, framed from base 1. Relative to germline, V is missing 0 bases and J is missing 7 bases, with 6 bases of the junction outside any gene match. For CDR1 and CDR2, the germline V gene lists MGHRA and YSYEKL. The chain links TRBV4-1 with TRBJ1-4, with TRBD1 matching 9 junction bases. The source material was peripheral blood. The sequence was obtained from a human donor in a cohort sampled during active COVID-19. The CDR3 region: CASSQEWDRAGEKLFF. The DNA is as follows: TGCGCCAGCAGCCAAGAGTGGGACAGGGCTGGTGAAAAACTGTTTTTT.